This T cell receptor (beta chain) was captured by sequencing in a study of cytomegalovirus exposure and HLA in healthy donors. As for the study in general: Unique TCRs from HLA-typed donors, some 85 million of them, were held in an early data release.

A note on this clone: The antigen is undetermined.

Study results and limitations: There were fewer than 200 TCR beta chains listed as cytomegalovirus-associated. Because they were indistinguishable, some V segments, including TRBV6-2 and TRBV6-3, were excluded.

This CDR3 contains 13 residues. V shed 4 bases, J shed 7 bases, and the junction held 5 bases outside the gene matches. Germline-derived CDR1 and CDR2 are ENHRY and SYGVKD. PCR employed 60 Vbeta and 13 Jbeta primers. Per the authors' pipeline: Tens of millions of unique TCR beta chains, some 9.9 million of them shared, were counted by a later analysis. TCRdb keeps only in-frame clones here, not all; method: immunoSEQ multiplex PCR. V, J and clone size are taken as reported in that table, and D and trimming were inferred from the DNA itself. The sample records around 130,000 clones, 65% to 80% being singletons.

The chain links TRBV10-3 to TRBJ1-1; 8 bases are shared with TRBD1. This clonotype was obtained from a man aged 18-30 years in good health and CMV-seropositive. The sequencing input was PBMCs. CDR3 sequence: CAISATGVREAFF. The DNA of the CDR3 is TGTGCCATCAGTGCGACAGGGGTTCGTGAAGCTTTCTTT.